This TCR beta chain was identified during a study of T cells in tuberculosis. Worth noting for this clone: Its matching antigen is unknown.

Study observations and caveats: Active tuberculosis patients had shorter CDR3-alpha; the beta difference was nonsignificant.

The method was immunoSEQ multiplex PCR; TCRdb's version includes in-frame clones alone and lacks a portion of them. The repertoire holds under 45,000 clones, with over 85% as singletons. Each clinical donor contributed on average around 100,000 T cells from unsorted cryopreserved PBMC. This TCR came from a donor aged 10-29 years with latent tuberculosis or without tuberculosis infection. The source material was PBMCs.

The chain's CDR3 is CASSSANTGELFF. CDR3 DNA: TGCGCCAGCAGCTCCGCGAACACCGGGGAGCTGTTTTTT. The chain joins TRBV5-1 to TRBJ2-2; D ambiguous. Deletions cut 3 bases from V and 0 bases from J, with 3 bases between. The germline CDR1 and CDR2 sequences are SGHRS and YFSETQ. The CDR3 extends over 13 amino acids.